These 2 T cell receptor beta chains were all obtained from the same sample, sequenced in a study of blood T cell repertoires in COVID-19. Data came from immunoSEQ multiplex PCR; TCRdb stores just in-frame clones and leaves some out. The data hold 150,000 to 200,000 clones, with around 87% observed a single time. Sample: peripheral blood. The receptors were sampled from a woman between 18 and 29 years old who had recovered from COVID-19.

The rearrangement uses TRBV18 and TRBJ1-4, with D possibly being TRBD1 (6 bases). In germline, CDR1 is KGHSH, CDR2 LQKENI. The CDR3 runs to 14 residues. The V end lost 8 bases, the J end lost 8 bases, and 18 bases lay between the germline ends. The CDR3 DNA follows: TGTGCCAGCGACCACGGGGGGGCAAGAGAAAAACTGTTTTTT. Protein sequence: CASDHGGAREKLFF.

This rearrangement joins TRBV4-1 to TRBJ2-5; D is possibly TRBD2 (5 bases). Germline CDR1 and CDR2: MGHRA and YSYEKL. CDR3 length: 15 amino acids. Trimming left V 5 bases short and J 2 bases short, with 15 bases between. The CDR3 DNA is TGCGCCAGCAGCGAGGGCTTTACGCGACAAGAGACCCAGTACTTC. The encoded protein is CASSEGFTRQETQYF.